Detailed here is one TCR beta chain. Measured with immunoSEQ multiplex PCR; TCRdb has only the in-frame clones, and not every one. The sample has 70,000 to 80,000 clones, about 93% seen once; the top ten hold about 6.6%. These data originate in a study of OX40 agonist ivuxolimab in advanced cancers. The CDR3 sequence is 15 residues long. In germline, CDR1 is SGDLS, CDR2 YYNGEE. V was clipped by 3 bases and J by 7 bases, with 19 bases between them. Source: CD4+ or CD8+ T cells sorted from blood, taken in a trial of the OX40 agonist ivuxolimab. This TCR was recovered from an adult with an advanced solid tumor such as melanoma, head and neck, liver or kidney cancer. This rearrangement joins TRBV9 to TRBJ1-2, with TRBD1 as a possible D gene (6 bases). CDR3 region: CASSGTGPHPGGYTF. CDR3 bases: TGTGCCAGCAGCGGTACAGGGCCCCACCCCGGTGGCTACACCTTC.